The rows below give T cell receptor beta chains drawn from one sample of a study of CD8+ T cells in alopecia areata. The assay was immunoSEQ multiplex PCR, and TCRdb's table has in-frame clones only and misses some. This sample has roughly 280,000 clones, with about three fifths found just once. Sequencing used CD4+ T cells sorted from blood, obtained around week 54, from a patient treated with tofacitinib. Every receptor here comes from a human donor with alopecia areata. Each CDR3 is given with its conserved first and last residue. The order of the fields is D gene, V gene, clone size, J gene, CDR3 protein, CDR3 DNA. A D gene is named only where the DNA matches it firmly. Clone size appears in some rows only: once, few, many, or a class for an expanded clone.

TRBD2,TRBV9,.,TRBJ2-3,CASSESGGATDTQYF,TGTGCCAGCAGCGAAAGCGGGGGGGCCACAGATACGCAGTATTTT
.,TRBV25-1,.,TRBJ2-3,CASSPDGPADTQYF,TGTGCCAGCAGCCCGGACGGCCCGGCAGATACGCAGTATTTT
.,TRBV30,few,TRBJ1-1,CAWGLGNTEAFF,TGTGCCTGGGGGTTAGGGAACACTGAAGCTTTCTTT
.,TRBV19,.,TRBJ2-4,CASSIQGRGNIQYF,TGTGCCAGTAGTATACAGGGACGGGGAAACATTCAGTACTTC
.,TRBV4-3,.,TRBJ1-4,CASSRISGSNEKLFF,TGCGCCAGCAGCCGGATATCCGGGAGTAATGAAAAACTGTTTTTT
.,TRBV6-5,.,TRBJ1-5,CASSSEGQPQHF,TGTGCCAGCAGTTCGGAGGGTCAGCCCCAGCATTTT
TRBD2,TRBV10-3,.,TRBJ2-1,CAISDRQRGSSYNEQFF,TGTGCCATCAGTGATCGTCAGCGGGGGAGCTCCTACAATGAGCAGTTCTTC
.,TRBV4-1,.,TRBJ1-4,CASSQGTTLVTATNEKLFF,TGCGCCAGCAGCCAAGGGACAACTCTTGTAACCGCAACTAATGAAAAACTGTTTTTT
TRBD1,TRBV6-5,few,TRBJ1-4,CASSYSPTGVREKLFF,TGTGCCAGCAGTTACTCCCCGACAGGGGTTCGTGAAAAACTGTTTTTT
.,TRBV2,.,TRBJ2-7,CASSSSYEQYF,TGTGCCAGCAGTTCATCCTACGAGCAGTACTTC
.,TRBV13,.,TRBJ2-5,CASSSARLELRAKATQYF,TGTGCCAGCAGCTCCGCGCGACTAGAATTGAGGGCAAAAGCGACCCAGTACTTC
TRBD1,TRBV7-6,.,TRBJ2-7,CASSLEGQGSYEQYF,TGTGCCAGCAGCTTAGAAGGACAGGGATCCTACGAGCAGTACTTC
TRBD1,TRBV15,.,TRBJ2-2,CATSGDRGRTLNTGELFF,TGTGCCACCAGCGGGGACAGGGGCCGCACTTTGAACACCGGGGAGCTGTTTTTT
.,TRBV9,.,TRBJ2-2,CASSVVQGGTGELFF,TGTGCCAGCAGCGTAGTACAGGGCGGCACCGGGGAGCTGTTTTTT